The next 25 T cell receptor beta chains were all read from a single sample in a study of molecular identifiers for immune sequencing clone quantification. A single record per CDR3 protein comes from TCRdb applying MiXCR to the PCR reads. The sample lists under 600,000 distinct CDR3 sequences, about 25% seen once, with roughly 0.79% in the top ten. Specimen: naive CD8+ T cells from blood, with Jurkat cell RNA spiked in. Subset reported: FACS-sorted CD8+CD4-CCR7+CD45RA+ naive T cells. The source of these receptors is a human donor in good health. Some libraries in this study had Jurkat cell RNA spiked in.

In its sample, this clonotype was seen once. A read error is likely, as this CDR3 ends without the conserved phenylalanine or tryptophan. This chain uses TRBV6-2 or TRBV6-3 with TRBJ2-7; tentatively, D is TRBD1 or TRBD2 (5 bases each). The CDR3 consists of 13 residues. Germline CDR1 is MNHEY and CDR2 is SVGEGT. The ends were cut back, 6 bases at V and 3 bases at J, with 12 bases in the middle. CDR3 region: CASSRDASYEQYL. CDR3 in DNA: TGTGCCAGCAGCCGGGACGCAAGCTACGAGCAGTACCTC.

As for this clonotype: A read error may produce the germline difference seen at one junction end. The chain combines TRBV11-2 with TRBJ2-7; no clear D gene. Germline V CDR1 and CDR2: SGHAT, FQNNGV. This CDR3 has 12 amino acids. Here the CDR3 reads CASSLVTYEQSF. As DNA, the CDR3 is TGTGCGAGCAGCTTAGTGACCTACGAGCAGTCCTTC.

In its sample, this clonotype was seen many times. The chain couples TRBV4-1 to TRBJ2-3; 9 nucleotides line up with TRBD1. V dropped 4 bases and J dropped 1; count of bases not matched to a gene: 6. The CDR3 extends over 16 amino acids. CDR1 MGHRA and CDR2 YSYEKL come from the germline V gene. CDR3 protein: CASSLLWTGGTDTQYF. CDR3 bases: TGCGCCAGCAGCCTTCTCTGGACAGGGGGCACAGATACGCAGTATTTT.

This clonotype was seen ten or more times. The chain couples TRBV7-9 to TRBJ1-1; 8 bases line up with TRBD1. V lost 3 bases, J lost 3 bases, and 6 bases stayed unmatched. This CDR3 region has 15 residues. Germline CDR1 SEHNR, CDR2 FQNEAQ (reference sequence). CDR3 sequence reads: CASSLFVTGDTEAFF. CDR3 in DNA: TGTGCCAGCAGCTTGTTTGTGACAGGGGACACTGAAGCTTTCTTT.

The sample holds a few counts of this clonotype. V gene TRBV30 combines with J gene TRBJ1-6, with no clear D. Trimming stripped 4 bases from V and 7 bases from J, with 14 bases between. CDR1 and CDR2 (germline): GTSNPN, SVGIG (reference sequence). This CDR3 contains 14 residues. CDR3 coding DNA: TGTGCCTGGACCCTCGGACTGCTCAATTCACCCCTCCACTTT. Encoded protein: CAWTLGLLNSPLHF.

This clonotype was observed many times. The rearrangement links TRBV12-3 or TRBV12-4 to TRBJ1-1; D is ambiguous. V dropped 3 bases and J dropped 1 base, with 3 bases sitting between them. The CDR3 has 12 amino acids. DNA of the CDR3: TGTGCCAGCAGTTTCAAGAACACTGAAGCTTTCTTT. Its protein product is CASSFKNTEAFF.

This clonotype was detected a few times. The CDR3 bases are TGTGCCAGCAGTTCCGGAGCATATAGCAATCAGCCCCAGCATTTT. Translation: CASSSGAYSNQPQHF. The chain joins TRBV12-3 or TRBV12-4 to TRBJ1-5; the D is unclear. The CDR3 totals 15 residues. V was cut by 4 bases and J by 0 bases, with 10 bases left in between.

The V and J genes are TRBV5-6 and TRBJ1-1; 11 nucleotides agree with TRBD1. CDR1 is SGHDT and CDR2 is YYEEEE in the germline V gene. V dropped 6 bases and J dropped 5; count of bases not matched to a gene: 9. The length of the CDR3 is 15 residues. The CDR3 protein is CASNYGQGAFTEAFF. Here the CDR3 DNA reads TGTGCCAGCAACTACGGACAGGGGGCCTTTACTGAAGCTTTCTTT.

This clonotype has only a few counts. At one end, the junction sequence differs from germline, possibly due to a read error. The J gene is TRBJ2-7, the V gene TRBV20-1; D might be TRBD1 or TRBD2, each matching 5 bases. This CDR3 region has 15 residues. Germline lookup yields CDR1 DFQATT and CDR2 SNEGSKA (reference sequence). CDR3 bases: TGCAGTGTTAGAGATCCCTGGGGGAGCTCCTACGAGCAGTACTTC. It translates to CSVRDPWGSSYEQYF.

This chain connects TRBV12-3 or TRBV12-4 to TRBJ2-1, with D tentatively TRBD1 or TRBD2 (6 bases each). The CDR3 contains 14 residues. V lost 7 bases and J lost 3, with 13 bases in between. The CDR3 loop is CASKSGASYNEQFF. CDR3 bases: TGTGCCAGCAAGTCGGGGGCTAGCTACAATGAGCAGTTCTTC.

This clonotype was counted between two and nine times. V is TRBV7-9 and J is TRBJ2-7; 7 bases match TRBD1. V lost 10 bases, J lost 6 bases, and 9 bases stayed unmatched. The CDR3 has 12 residues. The germline V gene has CDR1 SEHNR and CDR2 FQNEAQ (reference sequence). The CDR3 is CATMTGFTEQYF. In DNA form, the CDR3 reads TGTGCCACTATGACAGGGTTCACCGAGCAGTACTTC.

Of note for this clonotype: Just one base apart from a much larger clone, this may be a read error. This chain joins TRBV6-2 or TRBV6-3 and TRBJ1-5; D is uncertain. With the DNA end fitting TRBJ2-3 better, the J assignment may be wrong. From germline, CDR1 is MNHEY and CDR2 SVGEGT. CDR3 size: 15 residues. The CDR3 DNA reads as TGTGCCAGCAGTTACTCTGGCGATAGCAATCAGCCCCAGTATTTT. This encodes CASSYSGDSNQPQYF.

Note on this clonotype: Given a much more abundant clone one base away, this may be a read error. As DNA, the CDR3 is TGTCCCAGCAGCCCCCGGACAGTAAGAGCTTTATTGGCTTTCTTT. This encodes CPSSPRTVRALLAFF. V usage is TRBV3-1 and J usage is TRBJ1-1, with a weak D call TRBD1 (6 bases). Germline V gene data show CDR1 as LGHDT and CDR2 as YNNKEL (reference sequence). This CDR3 has 15 amino acids.

This clonotype appeared a single time. A much larger clone differs from this one at a single base, so this may be a read error. The chain uses TRBV7-9 and TRBJ2-3; D may match TRBD1 or TRBD2 (5 bases each). Germline assignment: CDR1 SEHNR and CDR2 FQNEAQ (reference sequence). Trimming pared 6 bases from V and 6 bases from J, leaving 25 bases between. This CDR3 has 17 amino acids. The CDR3 DNA sequence: TGTGCCAGCAGACCCCAGAAAGGGACCGACCCGTTTGATACGCAGTATTTT. Translated, it gives CASRPQKGTDPFDTQYF. The variable domain in full, completed from reference TRBV7-9 and TRBJ2-3, reads DTGVSQNPRHKITKRGQNVTFRCDPISEHNRLYWYRQTLGQGPEFLTYFQNEAQLEKSRLLSDRFSAERPKGSFSTLEIQRTEQGDSAMYLCASRPQKGTDPFDTQYFGPGTRLTVL.

This clonotype was recorded a few times. The chain recombines TRBV7-2 with TRBJ1-1; tentative D call: TRBD1 (6 bases). V shed 1 base and J shed 6 bases, with 15 bases lying between them. The CDR3 covers 15 residues. CDR1 and CDR2 (germline): SGHTA, FQGNSA. CDR3 sequence: CASSLVTGTWAEAFF. CDR3 bases: TGTGCCAGCAGCTTAGTCACAGGGACATGGGCTGAAGCTTTCTTT.

This clonotype has more than one count but fewer than ten. This chain links TRBV19 with TRBJ2-7, with D tentatively TRBD1 (6 bases). The V and J ends lost 10 bases and 4 bases respectively, with 14 bases between them. From germline, CDR1 is LNHDA and CDR2 SQIVND (reference sequence). CDR3 length: 12 amino acids. CDR3 in amino acids: CATRGGTYEQYF. The CDR3 bases are TGTGCCACCCGAGGGGGTACGTACGAGCAGTACTTC.

Only a few counts were recorded for this clonotype. This chain connects TRBV12-3 or TRBV12-4 to TRBJ1-6; 7 positions agree with TRBD1. V lost 8 bases and J lost 6; bases outside the gene matches: 1. The length of the CDR3 is 12 residues. CDR3 amino acids: CASAGGNSPLHF. CDR3 nucleotides: TGTGCCAGCGCAGGGGGTAATTCACCCCTCCACTTT.

Turning to this clonotype: A much larger clone sits a single nucleotide away, making a read error possible. The rearrangement links TRBV20-1 to TRBJ2-5; 7 bases line up with TRBD1. Trimming removed 5 bases from V and 0 bases from J; junction bases left unmatched: 6. This CDR3 has 14 amino acids. Germline CDR1 reads DFQATT; CDR2 reads SNEGSKA (reference sequence). The CDR3 here is CSADGTDDQETQYF. Written as DNA, the CDR3 is TGCAGTGCTGACGGGACAGACGACCAAGAGACCCAGTACTTC.

The table lists this clonotype with a few counts. This chain joins TRBV6-2 or TRBV6-3 and TRBJ1-1, with 7 positions matching TRBD1. Trimming at V came to 2 bases and at J to 3 bases, leaving 18 bases not matched to a gene. The CDR3 contains 19 residues. CDR1 MNHEY and CDR2 SVGEGT come from the germline V gene. In DNA, the CDR3 is TGTGCCAGCAGTTACCTCCCAGGAGACGAACAGGGGATCGACACTGAAGCTTTCTTT. Its protein product is CASSYLPGDEQGIDTEAFF.

Of note for this clonotype: This may stem from a read error, because a much larger clone lies one nucleotide away. V and J are TRBV29-1 and TRBJ2-5; tentatively, D is TRBD1 (6 bases). Germline loops: CDR1 SQVTM, CDR2 ANQGSEA. The CDR3 has 12 amino acids. The CDR3 loop reads CSVEHREESQYF. For the CDR3, the DNA is TGCAGCGTTGAGCACAGGGAAGAGAGCCAGTACTTC.

This clonotype was seen a handful of times. The junction and the germline gene differ at one end; a read error may be behind it. V gene TRBV2 combines with J gene TRBJ1-5; D remains ambiguous. CDR3 length: 15 amino acids. Germline V gene sequence: CDR1 SNHLY, CDR2 FYNNEI. The CDR3 is CASSEAGYSNQPQRF. CDR3 DNA: TGTGCCAGCAGTGAAGCGGGGTATAGCAATCAGCCCCAGCGTTTT.

The chain has TRBV3-1 and TRBJ2-5; possibly TRBD2 for D (5 bases). Trimming removed 0 bases at V and 2 bases at J, with 7 bases between. Germline loops: CDR1 LGHDT, CDR2 YNNKEL (reference sequence). This CDR3 is built from 14 residues. The CDR3 coding sequence is TGTGCCAGCAGCCAAGAGCCGGGACAAGAGACCCAGTACTTC. Translation gives CASSQEPGQETQYF.

The V gene is TRBV19, the J gene TRBJ2-2, with TRBD2 matching over 7 bases. The trim removed 1 base at V and 6 bases at J, leaving 5 bases unmatched. CDR3 length: 15 residues. The germline V gene encodes CDR1 LNHDA and CDR2 SQIVND (reference sequence). The CDR3 reads CASSIGGRGSGELFF. The CDR3 DNA is TGTGCCAGTAGTATAGGTGGGAGGGGATCCGGGGAGCTGTTTTTT.

This clonotype was picked up a small number of times. This chain links TRBV6-5 with TRBJ1-1; D possibly corresponds to TRBD1 (5 bases). CDR3 length: 14 residues. Trimming pared 2 bases from V and 4 bases from J, leaving 11 bases between. Per the germline V gene, CDR1 is MNHEY and CDR2 is SVGAGI. CDR3 DNA sequence: TGTGCCAGCAGTTACACAGGAGTGCGCACTGAAGCTTTCTTT. This sequence encodes CASSYTGVRTEAFF.

With respect to this clonotype: At one end, the junction sequence differs from germline, possibly due to a read error. The CDR3 is CAWSLLSIGRGFDSGANVLAF. The CDR3 DNA reads TGTGCCTGGAGTTTATTGTCAATAGGGCGGGGGTTTGACTCTGGGGCCAACGTCCTGGCTTTC. This chain uses TRBV30 with TRBJ2-6, with TRBD2 identical over 7 bases. The CDR3 sequence is 21 residues long. Germline V gives CDR1 GTSNPN, CDR2 SVGIG (reference sequence).